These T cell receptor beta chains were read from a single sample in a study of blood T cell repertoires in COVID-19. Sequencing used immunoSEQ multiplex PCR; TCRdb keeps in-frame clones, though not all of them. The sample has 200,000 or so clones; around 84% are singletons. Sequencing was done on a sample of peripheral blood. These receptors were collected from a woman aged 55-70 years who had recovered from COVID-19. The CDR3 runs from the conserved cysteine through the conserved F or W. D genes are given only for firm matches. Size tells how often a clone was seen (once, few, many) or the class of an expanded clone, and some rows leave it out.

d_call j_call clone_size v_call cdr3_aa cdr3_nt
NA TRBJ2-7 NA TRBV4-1 CASSIGSSYEQYF TGCGCCAGCAGTATTGGTAGCTCCTACGAGCAGTACTTC
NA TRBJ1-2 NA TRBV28 CASSLTRYSGSYGYTF TGTGCCAGCAGCTTAACACGTTACTCGGGTTCCTATGGCTACACCTTC
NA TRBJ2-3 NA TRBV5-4 CASSFLQYTDTQYF TGTGCCAGCAGCTTTCTTCAGTACACAGATACGCAGTATTTT
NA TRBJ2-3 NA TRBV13 CASSLDRGSTDTQYF TGTGCCAGCAGCTTAGATAGGGGTAGCACAGATACGCAGTATTTT
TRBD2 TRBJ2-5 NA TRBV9 CASSERGPSGAEETQYF TGTGCCAGCAGCGAGAGGGGGCCTAGCGGGGCGGAGGAGACCCAGTACTTC
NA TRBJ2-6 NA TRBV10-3 CAISESRWGRGANVLTF TGTGCCATCAGTGAGTCGCGTTGGGGGAGGGGGGCCAACGTCCTGACTTTC
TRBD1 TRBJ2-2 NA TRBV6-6 CASKQGAGTGELFF TGTGCCAGCAAACAGGGGGCTGGCACCGGGGAGCTGTTTTTT
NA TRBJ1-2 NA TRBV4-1 CASSHPDSPREGYTF TGCGCCAGCAGCCACCCGGACAGCCCGAGGGAGGGCTACACCTTC
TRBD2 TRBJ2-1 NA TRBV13 CASSLTSGDDNEQFF TGTGCCAGCAGCTTAACTAGCGGTGACGACAATGAGCAGTTCTTC
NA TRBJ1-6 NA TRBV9 CASSVGGGKYSPLHF TGTGCCAGCAGCGTGGGGGGAGGGAAATACTCACCCCTCCACTTT
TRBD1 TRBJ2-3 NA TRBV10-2 CASTPPQGVHFADTQYF TGCGCCAGTACCCCCCCTCAGGGGGTGCATTTCGCAGATACGCAGTATTTT
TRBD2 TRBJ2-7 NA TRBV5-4 CASSSGLAGDREQYF TGTGCCAGCAGCTCCGGACTAGCGGGGGACCGCGAGCAGTACTTC
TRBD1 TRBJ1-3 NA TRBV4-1 CASSNGQGGKRNTIYF TGCGCCAGCAGCAACGGACAGGGGGGAAAACGGAACACCATATATTTT
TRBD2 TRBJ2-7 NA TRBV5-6 CASSVPGQRGSPYEQYF TGTGCCAGCAGCGTACCGGGGCAGCGGGGGAGCCCCTACGAGCAGTACTTC
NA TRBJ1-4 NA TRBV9 CASSARLGNEKLFF TGTGCCAGCAGCGCCAGACTGGGTAATGAAAAACTGTTTTTT
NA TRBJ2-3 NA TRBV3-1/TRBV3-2 CASSRGEDTQYF TGTGCCAGCAGCCGCGGGGAAGATACGCAGTATTTT
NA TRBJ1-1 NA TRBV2 CASSDRGIRRGTEAFF TGTGCCAGCAGTGACAGAGGGATTAGGCGGGGGACTGAAGCTTTCTTT
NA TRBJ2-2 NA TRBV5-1 CASSWDTSNTGELFF TGCGCCAGCAGCTGGGACACCTCGAACACCGGGGAGCTGTTTTTT
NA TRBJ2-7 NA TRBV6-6 CASSYDSKQYF TGTGCCAGCAGTTACGACAGTAAGCAGTACTTC
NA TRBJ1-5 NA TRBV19 CASSGLGPQHF TGTGCCAGTAGTGGGCTGGGGCCCCAGCATTTT
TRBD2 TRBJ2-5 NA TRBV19 CASSGTSGLETQYF TGTGCCAGTAGTGGGACTAGCGGACTAGAGACCCAGTACTTC
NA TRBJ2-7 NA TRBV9 CASSVGGSSYEQYF TGTGCCAGCAGCGTAGGAGGTAGCTCCTACGAGCAGTACTTC
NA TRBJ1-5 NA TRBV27 CATKPAGTSYQPQHF TGTGCCACCAAACCTGCCGGGACTTCGTATCAGCCCCAGCATTTT
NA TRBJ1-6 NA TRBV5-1 CASSAGDDNSPLHF TGCGCCAGCAGCGCGGGGGACGATAATTCACCCCTCCACTTT
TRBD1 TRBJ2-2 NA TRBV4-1 CASSQALRGRGTGELFF TGCGCCAGCAGCCAAGCCTTAAGGGGGCGCGGAACCGGGGAGCTGTTTTTT
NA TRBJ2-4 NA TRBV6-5 CASGPGVGAKNIQYF TGTGCCAGCGGCCCGGGGGTCGGGGCCAAAAACATTCAGTACTTC
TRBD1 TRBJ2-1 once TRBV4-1 CASSHPGTGTYEQFF TGCGCCAGCAGCCACCCCGGGACAGGGACCTATGAGCAGTTCTTC
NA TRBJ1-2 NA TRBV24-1 CATSDLRPRAGVGYTF TGTGCCACCAGTGACTTAAGACCTCGGGCAGGGGTTGGCTACACCTTC
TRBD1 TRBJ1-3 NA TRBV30 CAWSARGTGGGGNTIYF TGTGCCTGGAGCGCCCGCGGGACAGGGGGAGGTGGAAACACCATATATTTT
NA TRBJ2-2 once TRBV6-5 CATIQAGELFF TGTGCCACCATACAGGCCGGGGAGCTGTTTTTT
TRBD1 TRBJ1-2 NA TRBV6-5 CASSYGTGERGYTF TGTGCCAGCAGTTATGGGACAGGGGAGCGTGGCTACACCTTC
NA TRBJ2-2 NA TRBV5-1 CASSKDWTNTGELFF TGCGCCAGCAGCAAGGACTGGACGAACACCGGGGAGCTGTTTTTT
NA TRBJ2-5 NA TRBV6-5 CASSYNRQETQYF TGTGCCAGCAGTTACAACAGACAAGAGACCCAGTACTTC
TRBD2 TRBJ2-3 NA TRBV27 CASNERGADTQYF TGTGCCAGCAATGAGCGGGGGGCAGATACGCAGTATTTT
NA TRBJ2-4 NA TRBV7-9 CASTDGGGIQYF TGTGCCAGCACAGACGGGGGAGGCATTCAGTACTTC
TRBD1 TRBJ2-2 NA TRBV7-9 CASSFTPGQDTGELFF TGTGCCAGCAGCTTCACCCCCGGACAGGACACCGGGGAGCTGTTTTTT
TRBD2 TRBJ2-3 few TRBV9 CASSVSAGGASTDTQYF TGTGCCAGCAGCGTGTCAGCGGGGGGTGCTAGCACAGATACGCAGTATTTT
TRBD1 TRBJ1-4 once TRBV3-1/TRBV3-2 CASSRRQGRGEKLFF TGTGCCAGCAGCCGGAGACAGGGGAGAGGCGAAAAACTGTTTTTT
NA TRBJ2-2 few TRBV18 CASSPPGLSGELFF TGTGCCAGCTCACCGCCGGGTCTTTCCGGGGAGCTGTTTTTT
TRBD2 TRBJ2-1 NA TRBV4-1 CASSQPTSGYYNEQFF TGCGCCAGCAGCCAACCGACTAGCGGATATTACAATGAGCAGTTCTTC
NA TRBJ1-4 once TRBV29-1 CSVALGGTTNEKLFF TGCAGCGTCGCGCTTGGGGGGACAACTAATGAAAAACTGTTTTTT
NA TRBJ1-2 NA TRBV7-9 CASSLAGHLYGYTF TGTGCCAGCAGCTTAGCGGGACACCTCTATGGCTACACCTTC
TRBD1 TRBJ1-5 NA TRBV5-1 CASSEGQGAPNQPQHF TGCGCCAGCAGCGAAGGACAGGGGGCTCCCAATCAGCCCCAGCATTTT
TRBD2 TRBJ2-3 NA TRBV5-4 CASRHLRGGRDTDTQYF TGTGCCAGCAGACATCTACGGGGGGGCCGGGACACAGATACGCAGTATTTT
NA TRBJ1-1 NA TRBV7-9 CASSRTANTEAFF TGTGCCAGCAGCCGGACAGCGAACACTGAAGCTTTCTTT
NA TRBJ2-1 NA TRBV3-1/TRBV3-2 CASSQVLPGRTSYNEQFF TGTGCCAGCAGCCAAGTGCTTCCTGGGAGGACTTCCTACAATGAGCAGTTCTTC